Presented here are 15 T cell receptor beta chains from one specimen sequenced in a study of blood T cell repertoires in COVID-19. TCRdb's table, derived via immunoSEQ multiplex PCR, lists solely in-frame clones and lacks some. The sample lists 70,000 to 85,000 clones, 82% occurring once. The specimen was peripheral blood. Receptors were obtained from a human donor in a cohort sampled during active COVID-19.

In DNA form, the CDR3 reads TGTGCCAGCAGCCCAACTTTATCCGGGGAGCTGTTTTTT. Protein product: CASSPTLSGELFF. The V call is TRBV7-6, the J call TRBJ2-2, with D unclear. V was shortened by 5 bases and J by 6 bases, with 10 bases between the two germline ends. CDR3 size: 13 residues. Germline CDR1 and CDR2: SGHVS and FNYEAQ.

CDR3 protein: CASSLLSGGYNEQFF. In nucleotides, the CDR3 is TGTGCCAGCAGCTTGCTTAGCGGGGGGTACAATGAGCAGTTCTTC. The chain couples TRBV5-4 to TRBJ2-1; 10 nucleotides match TRBD2. V lost 1 base and J lost 4; bases outside the gene matches: 2. The length of the CDR3 is 15 residues. The germline gives CDR1 SGHNT, CDR2 YYREEE (reference sequence).

In this sample, this clone turned up a few times. The junction departs from the called germline gene at one end, perhaps through a read error. The chain has TRBV7-7 and TRBJ2-7; 8 positions agree with TRBD1. The V gene's germline CDR1 is SSHAT and CDR2 FNYEAQ (reference sequence). The CDR3 is 13 residues long. The CDR3 bases are TGTGCTAGCATCCCGACAGGGGACCACGAGCAGTACTTC. Its translation is CASIPTGDHEQYF. The variable domain in full, completed from reference TRBV7-7 and TRBJ2-7, reads GAGVSQSPRYKVTKRGQDVTLRCDPISSHATLYWYQQALGQGPEFLTYFNYEAQPDKSGLPSDRFSAERPEGSISTLTIQRTEQRDSAMYRCASIPTGDHEQYFGPGTRLTVT.

The CDR3 coding sequence is TGTGCCAGCAGCTTATGGGCTAGCGGGAGCTACAATGAGCAGTTCTTC. This codes for CASSLWASGSYNEQFF. The rearrangement joins TRBV7-3 to TRBJ2-1, with 10 bases aligning to TRBD2. Trimming cost V 2 bases and J 3 bases; bases outside gene matches: 4. This CDR3 spans 16 amino acids. CDR1 SGHTA and CDR2 FQGTGA come from the germline V gene.

This rearrangement joins TRBV28 to TRBJ1-2; 11 bases are a match to TRBD1. The germline gives CDR1 MDHEN, CDR2 SYDVKM. J lost 5 bases, V lost 6 bases, and 8 bases had no gene match. CDR3 length equals 15 residues. This CDR3 reads CASRIWTGGNYGYTF. In DNA form, the CDR3 reads TGTGCCAGCAGGATTTGGACAGGGGGCAATTATGGCTACACCTTC.

This clone was seen more than once but under ten times. The chain combines TRBV7-9 with TRBJ2-7; 7 bases fit TRBD1. The CDR3 contains 13 residues. The ends lost 5 bases at V and 7 bases at J; junction bases unmatched: 8. Germline V lookup: CDR1 SEHNR, CDR2 FQNEAQ (reference sequence). CDR3 amino acids: CASSPDRWLEQYF. The CDR3 DNA sequence: TGTGCCAGCAGCCCGGACAGGTGGCTTGAGCAGTACTTC.

To note about this clone: This sample includes further DNA sequences coding for the same CDR3. The chain is built from TRBV9 and TRBJ1-1; 8 bases fit TRBD1. Trimming cost V 0 bases and J 5 bases; bases outside gene matches: 6. The CDR3 length is 15 residues. CDR1 and CDR2 (germline): SGDLS, YYNGEE. The CDR3 DNA reads as TGTGCCAGCAGCGTAGGGACAGGGCTGGGGACTGAAGCTTTCTTT. It translates to CASSVGTGLGTEAFF. Using reference TRBV9 and TRBJ1-1 for the parts outside the CDR3, the full variable domain is DSGVTQTPKHLITATGQRVTLRCSPRSGDLSVYWYQQSLDQGLQFLIQYYNGEERAKGNILERFSAQQFPDLHSELNLSSLELGDSALYFCASSVGTGLGTEAFFGQGTRLTVV.

V and J are TRBV28 and TRBJ1-3, with 7 bases that match TRBD1. The CDR3 length is 14 residues. After removal of 5 bases from V and 0 bases from J, the junction contained 1 base not matched to a gene. Looked up from germline, CDR1 is MDHEN and CDR2 is SYDVKM. The CDR3, as DNA: TGTGCCAGCAGTCGGGACAGCTCTGGAAACACCATATATTTT. This sequence encodes CASSRDSSGNTIYF. Looking up the rest from reference TRBV28 and TRBJ1-3 gives the full variable domain: DVKVTQSSRYLVKRTGEKVFLECVQDMDHENMFWYRQDPGLGLRLIYFSYDVKMKEKGDIPEGYSVSREKKERFSLILESASTNQTSMYLCASSRDSSGNTIYFGEGSWLTVV.

The V gene is TRBV18, the J gene TRBJ1-3, with a possible D match to TRBD1 (5 bases). The germline V and J ends were trimmed by 3 bases and 0 bases, with 18 bases remaining between them. The CDR3 is 18 amino acids. Germline V gene sequence: CDR1 KGHSH, CDR2 LQKENI. The CDR3 protein is CASSPAFVGGLSGNTIYF. The CDR3 DNA is TGTGCCAGCTCACCGGCGTTCGTGGGGGGACTCTCTGGAAACACCATATATTTT.

The rearrangement joins TRBV5-6 to TRBJ2-2; 9 bases line up with TRBD1. This CDR3 comprises 16 residues. V shed 4 bases, J shed 3 bases, and the junction held 7 bases outside the gene matches. Germline V CDR1 and CDR2: SGHDT, YYEEEE. CDR3 protein: CASSLRDRADTGELFF. CDR3 nucleotide sequence: TGTGCCAGCAGCCTCCGGGACAGGGCTGACACCGGGGAGCTGTTTTTT.

The gene calls are TRBV10-3 and TRBJ1-5; TRBD1 matches 8 bases. Per the germline V gene, CDR1 is ENHRY and CDR2 is SYGVKD. This CDR3 comprises 13 residues. J lost 5 bases, V lost 4 bases, and 1 base had no gene match. The CDR3 DNA reads TGTGCCATCAGTGCAGGGGGCGATCAGCCCCAGCATTTT. Its translation is CAISAGGDQPQHF.

This chain joins TRBV2 and TRBJ2-7, with TRBD1 matching 7 bases. V shed 4 bases and J 6 bases; nucleotides not matched to a gene: 3. This CDR3 region has 12 residues. Germline V gives CDR1 SNHLY, CDR2 FYNNEI. In DNA, the CDR3 is TGTGCCAGCAGTGGACAGGGAAGCGAGCAGTACTTC. Translated, it gives CASSGQGSEQYF.

V gene TRBV10-1 combines with J gene TRBJ2-1; D is perhaps TRBD1 (5 bases). Trimming left V 8 bases short and J 4 bases short, with 12 bases between. Germline CDR1 is WNHNN and CDR2 is SYGVQD (reference sequence). The CDR3 has 13 residues. The chain's CDR3 is CASHRRTYNEQFF. The CDR3 DNA reads TGCGCCAGCCACAGGAGAACATACAATGAGCAGTTCTTC.

This chain links TRBV5-1 with TRBJ2-2; 8 bases are shared with TRBD2. CDR1 and CDR2 from the germline V gene are SGHRS and YFSETQ. The CDR3 consists of 15 residues. V trimming: 4 bases; J trimming: 1 base; junction bases outside the gene matches: 3. The CDR3, as DNA: TGCGCCAGCAGCCCGGGGGGGGAGAACACCGGGGAGCTGTTTTTT. It yields the protein CASSPGGENTGELFF.

The V gene is TRBV27, the J gene TRBJ1-5; D gene uncertain. Germline CDR1 is MNHEY and CDR2 is SMNVEV (reference sequence). V lost 2 bases to trimming and J lost 4 bases, with 12 bases between them. The length of the CDR3 is 15 residues. The CDR3 loop reads CASSLNRSPNQPQHF. Written as DNA, the CDR3 is TGTGCCAGCAGTTTAAATCGGAGTCCGAATCAGCCCCAGCATTTT.